This T cell receptor (beta chain) was retrieved from a study of T cells in Graves' hyperthyroidism and ophthalmopathy. Study conclusions and caveats: Peripheral blood also featured most of the thyroid clonotypes expanded above 0.001.

Clinical symptoms, serum thyroxine and TRAb, thyroid ultrasound and orbital computed tomography together formed the diagnostic basis. Source material for PBMCs was about 11 ml fresh peripheral blood. RNA transcripts served as the template for amplifying TCR beta CDR3 regions. The HTBI primer set was used in a first-round RT-PCR of the TCR CDR3. Each CDR3 protein is one row after TCRdb ran MiXCR on the multiplex PCR reads. The data contain around 370,000 distinct CDR3 sequences, around 20% of them seen just once; the ten biggest clones take up roughly two fifths. This clonotype came up many times. Its antigen is still unknown. V dropped 3 bases and J dropped 4; count of bases not matched to a gene: 3. The CDR3 length is 15 residues. Germline V gene lookup returns CDR1 SGHRS and CDR2 YFSETQ.

The sample consisted of blood. This receptor was taken from a man younger than 30 with Graves' ophthalmopathy. The chain has TRBV5-1 and TRBJ2-3, with 12 bases lining up with TRBD2. The CDR3 sequence is CASSSRLAGADTQYF. The DNA for the CDR3 is TGCGCCAGCAGCTCTCGACTAGCGGGAGCAGATACGCAGTATTTT.